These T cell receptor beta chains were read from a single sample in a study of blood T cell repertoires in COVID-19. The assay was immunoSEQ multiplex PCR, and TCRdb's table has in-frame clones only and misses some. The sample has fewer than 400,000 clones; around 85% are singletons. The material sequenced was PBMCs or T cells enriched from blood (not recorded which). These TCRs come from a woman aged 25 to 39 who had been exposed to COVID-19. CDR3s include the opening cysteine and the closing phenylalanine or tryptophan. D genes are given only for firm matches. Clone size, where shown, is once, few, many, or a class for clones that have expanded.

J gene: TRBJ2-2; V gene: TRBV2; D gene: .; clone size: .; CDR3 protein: CASSEASWNTGELFF; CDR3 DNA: TGTGCCAGCAGTGAAGCCTCCTGGAACACCGGGGAGCTGTTTTTT
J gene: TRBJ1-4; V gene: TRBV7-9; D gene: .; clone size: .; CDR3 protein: CASSERVLATNEKLFF; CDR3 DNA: TGTGCCAGCAGTGAGAGAGTTCTCGCAACTAATGAAAAACTGTTTTTT
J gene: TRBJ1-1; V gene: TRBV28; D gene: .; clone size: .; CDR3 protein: CASSFPRQDLNTEAFF; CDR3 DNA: TGTGCCAGCAGTTTTCCCCGTCAGGACTTGAACACTGAAGCTTTCTTT
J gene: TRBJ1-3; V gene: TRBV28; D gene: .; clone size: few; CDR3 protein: CASSLSQGTGNTIYF; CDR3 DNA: TGTGCCAGCAGTTTATCCCAGGGTACTGGAAACACCATATATTTT
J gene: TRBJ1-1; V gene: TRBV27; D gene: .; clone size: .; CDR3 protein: CASRPGDRNTEAFF; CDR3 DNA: TGTGCCAGCAGACCCGGAGACAGGAACACTGAAGCTTTCTTT
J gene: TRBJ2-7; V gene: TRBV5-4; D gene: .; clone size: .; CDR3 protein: CASSPSLRSGAGEQYF; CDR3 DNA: TGTGCCAGCAGCCCTTCCCTTCGGTCCGGTGCTGGCGAGCAGTACTTC
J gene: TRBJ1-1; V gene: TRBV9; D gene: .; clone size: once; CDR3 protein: CASSVAGRENTEAFF; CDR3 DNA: TGTGCCAGCAGCGTAGCAGGACGGGAGAACACTGAAGCTTTCTTT
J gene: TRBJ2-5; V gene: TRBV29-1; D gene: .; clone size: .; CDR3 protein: CSLVGGHETQYF; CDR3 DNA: TGCAGTCTGGTGGGGGGGCATGAGACCCAGTACTTC
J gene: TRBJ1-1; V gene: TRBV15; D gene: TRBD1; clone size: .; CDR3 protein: CATSTGTGGLRAFF; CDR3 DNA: TGTGCCACCAGCACCGGGACAGGGGGCTTGCGGGCTTTCTTT
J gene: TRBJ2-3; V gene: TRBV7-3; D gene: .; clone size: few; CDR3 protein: CASSFTGTDTQYF; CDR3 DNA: TGTGCCAGCAGCTTCACAGGGACAGATACGCAGTATTTT
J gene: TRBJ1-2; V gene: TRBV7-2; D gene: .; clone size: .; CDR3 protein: CASSSSEGVEGYTF; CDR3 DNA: TGTGCCAGCAGCTCGAGTGAGGGAGTAGAGGGCTACACCTTC
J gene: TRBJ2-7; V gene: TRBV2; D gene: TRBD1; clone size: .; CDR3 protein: CASRGTGETYEQYF; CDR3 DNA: TGTGCCAGCAGGGGGACAGGGGAAACCTACGAGCAGTACTTC
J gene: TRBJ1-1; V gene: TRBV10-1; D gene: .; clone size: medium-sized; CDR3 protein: CASSECGGAWRNTEAFF; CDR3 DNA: TGCGCCAGCAGTGAGTGTGGGGGCGCATGGAGGAACACTGAAGCTTTCTTT
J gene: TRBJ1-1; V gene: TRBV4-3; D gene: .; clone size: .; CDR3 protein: CASSPEKTDTEAFF; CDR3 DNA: TGCGCCAGCAGCCCGGAGAAGACAGATACTGAAGCTTTCTTT
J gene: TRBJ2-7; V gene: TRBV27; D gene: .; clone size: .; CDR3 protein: CASSLSAGTGYEQYF; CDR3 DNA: TGTGCCAGCAGTTTATCTGCGGGAACGGGGTACGAGCAGTACTTC
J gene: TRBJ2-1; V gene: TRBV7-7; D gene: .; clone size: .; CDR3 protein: CASSSLGTPLGEQFF; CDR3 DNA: TGTGCTAGCAGCTCCCTCGGGACACCGTTAGGTGAGCAGTTCTTC
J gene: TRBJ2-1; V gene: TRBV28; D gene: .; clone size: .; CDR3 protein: CATDTRPSWNEQFF; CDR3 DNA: TGTGCCACTGACACTAGGCCCTCTTGGAATGAGCAGTTCTTC
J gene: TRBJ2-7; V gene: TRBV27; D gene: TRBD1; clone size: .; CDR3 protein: CASSPGQGGGKQYF; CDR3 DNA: TGTGCCAGCAGCCCGGGACAGGGGGGCGGCAAGCAGTACTTC
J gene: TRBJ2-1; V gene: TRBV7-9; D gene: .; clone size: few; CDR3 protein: CASSLSLPVLFDEQFF; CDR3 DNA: TGTGCCAGCAGCTTATCATTACCAGTTTTGTTCGATGAGCAGTTCTTC
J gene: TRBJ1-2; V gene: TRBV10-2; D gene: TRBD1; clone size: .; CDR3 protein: CASRPPPTGTNYGYTF; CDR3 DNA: TGCGCCAGCAGACCCCCCCCGACAGGGACAAACTATGGCTACACCTTC
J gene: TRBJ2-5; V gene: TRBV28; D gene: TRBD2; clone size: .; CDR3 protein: CALGTSPETQYF; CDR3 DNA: TGTGCCCTAGGGACTAGTCCCGAGACCCAGTACTTC
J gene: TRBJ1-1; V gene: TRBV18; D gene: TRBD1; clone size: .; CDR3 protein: CASYQGASTEAFF; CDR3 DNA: TGTGCCAGCTATCAGGGGGCCAGCACTGAAGCTTTCTTT
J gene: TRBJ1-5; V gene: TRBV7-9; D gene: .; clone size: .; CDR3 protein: CASSSGLRESQHF; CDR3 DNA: TGTGCCAGCAGCTCGGGGTTGAGAGAGTCCCAGCATTTT
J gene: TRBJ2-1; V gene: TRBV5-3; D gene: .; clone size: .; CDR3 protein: CARSLGGLVFNEQFF; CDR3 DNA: TGTGCCAGAAGCTTGGGGGGGCTGGTTTTCAATGAGCAGTTCTTC
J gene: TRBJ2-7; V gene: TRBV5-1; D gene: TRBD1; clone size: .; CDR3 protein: CASSLDGQGSYEQYF; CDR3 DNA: TGCGCCAGCAGCTTGGATGGACAGGGAAGCTACGAGCAGTACTTC
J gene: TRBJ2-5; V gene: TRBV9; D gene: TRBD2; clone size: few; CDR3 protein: CASSVGGLAGGGQETQYF; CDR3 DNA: TGTGCCAGCAGCGTAGGGGGACTAGCGGGAGGTGGGCAAGAGACCCAGTACTTC
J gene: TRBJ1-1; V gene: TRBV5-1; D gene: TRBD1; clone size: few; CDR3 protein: CASSLDRGDTEAFF; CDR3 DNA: TGCGCCAGCAGCTTGGACAGGGGCGACACTGAAGCTTTCTTT
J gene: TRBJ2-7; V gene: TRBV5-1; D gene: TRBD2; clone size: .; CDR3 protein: CASSLVASGSYEQYF; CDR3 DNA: TGCGCCAGCAGCTTGGTCGCTAGCGGGAGCTACGAGCAGTACTTC
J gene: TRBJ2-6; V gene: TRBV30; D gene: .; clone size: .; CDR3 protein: CAWSVLGAGANVLTF; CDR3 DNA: TGTGCCTGGAGTGTCCTCGGGGCTGGGGCCAACGTCCTGACTTTC
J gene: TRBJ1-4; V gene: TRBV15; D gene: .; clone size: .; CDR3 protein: CATSGGNEKLFF; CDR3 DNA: TGTGCCACCAGCGGCGGTAATGAAAAACTGTTTTTT
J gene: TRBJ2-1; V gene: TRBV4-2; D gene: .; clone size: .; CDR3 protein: CASSPLTRSGRSYNEQFF; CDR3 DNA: TGTGCCAGCAGCCCACTCACTAGGAGCGGGCGCTCCTACAATGAGCAGTTCTTC
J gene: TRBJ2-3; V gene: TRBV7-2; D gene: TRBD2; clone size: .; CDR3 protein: CASSLLRGGPGDTQYF; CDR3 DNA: TGTGCCAGCAGCCTTCTACGGGGGGGCCCTGGAGATACGCAGTATTTT
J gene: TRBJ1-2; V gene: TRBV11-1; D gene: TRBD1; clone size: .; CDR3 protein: CASSFSDRHLEYTF; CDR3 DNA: TGTGCCAGCAGCTTTTCGGACAGGCATCTGGAGTACACCTTC
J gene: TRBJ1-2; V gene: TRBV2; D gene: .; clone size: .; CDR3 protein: CASSARGFNGYTF; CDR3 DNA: TGTGCCAGCAGTGCCCGGGGTTTTAATGGCTACACCTTC
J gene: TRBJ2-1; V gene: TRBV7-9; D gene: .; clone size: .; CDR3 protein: CASTKKDRPVMNEQFF; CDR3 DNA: TGTGCCAGCACCAAGAAAGACAGGCCTGTTATGAATGAGCAGTTCTTC
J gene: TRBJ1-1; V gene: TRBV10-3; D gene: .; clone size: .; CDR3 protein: CAISGVRQSTEAFF; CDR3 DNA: TGTGCCATCAGTGGTGTTCGACAGTCGACTGAAGCTTTCTTT
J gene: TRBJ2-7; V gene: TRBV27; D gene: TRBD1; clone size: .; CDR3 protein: CASKTGTAYSYEQYF; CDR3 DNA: TGTGCCAGCAAAACCGGGACAGCATACTCCTACGAGCAGTACTTC
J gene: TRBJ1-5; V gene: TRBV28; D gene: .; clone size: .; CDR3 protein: CASSLPDNQPQHF; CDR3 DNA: TGTGCCAGCAGTTTGCCAGATAATCAGCCCCAGCATTTT
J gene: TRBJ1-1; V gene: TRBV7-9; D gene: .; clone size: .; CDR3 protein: CASSFLTGTKENTEAFF; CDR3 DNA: TGTGCCAGCAGCTTCCTTACCGGGACAAAAGAGAACACTGAAGCTTTCTTT
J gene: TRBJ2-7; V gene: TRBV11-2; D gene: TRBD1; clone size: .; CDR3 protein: CASSPTGNHEQYF; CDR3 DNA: TGTGCCAGCAGCCCGACAGGGAACCACGAGCAGTACTTC
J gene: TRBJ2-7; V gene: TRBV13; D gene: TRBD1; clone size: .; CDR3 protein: CASSLTGSYEQYF; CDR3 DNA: TGTGCCAGCAGCTTGACAGGGTCATACGAGCAGTACTTC
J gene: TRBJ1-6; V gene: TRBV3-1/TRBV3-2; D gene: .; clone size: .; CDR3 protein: CASSQGGSPYNSPLHF; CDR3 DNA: TGTGCCAGCAGCCAGGGGGGGTCACCGTATAATTCACCCCTCCACTTT
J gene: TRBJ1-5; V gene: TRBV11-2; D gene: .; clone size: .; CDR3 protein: CASSLGGREPQHF; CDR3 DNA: TGTGCCAGCAGCCTGGGGGGGCGGGAGCCCCAGCATTTT
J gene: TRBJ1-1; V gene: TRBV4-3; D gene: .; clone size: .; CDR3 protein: CASSYLETGLNTEAFF; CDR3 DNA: TGCGCCAGCAGCTACTTAGAAACAGGTTTGAACACTGAAGCTTTCTTT
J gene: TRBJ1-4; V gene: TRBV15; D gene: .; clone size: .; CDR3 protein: CATSRVGVTNEKLFF; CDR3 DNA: TGTGCCACCAGCAGAGTAGGGGTAACTAATGAAAAACTGTTTTTT